Here is one T cell receptor (beta chain) with its context. At one boundary the junction diverges from the germline segment, which might be a read error. This entry is derived from a study of CD8+CD57+ T cells in acquired aplastic anemia. Study information: CD4+ and CD8+ cells, once sorted, gave DNA averaging roughly 3.2 ug.

The CDR3 is 15 residues long. CDR1 MGHDK and CDR2 SYGVNS come from the germline V gene. Profiles of TCR beta VDJ and CDR3 were generated from a genomic DNA template. TCRdb independently ran MiXCR on the reads; one entry per CDR3 protein. The repertoire holds hundreds of thousands of distinct CDR3 sequences, with less than 60% as singletons. The sequenced patients had an expansion of CD8+CD57+ cells seen by flow cytometry. The specimen sequenced was sorted CD4+, CD8+, or CD8+CD57+ T cells (not recorded which) from PBMCs. The chain has TRBV25-1 and TRBJ2-7; TRBD1 agrees at 10 bases. The sequence was obtained from a human donor with aplastic anemia. The CDR3, as DNA: TGCGCCAGCAGGGGTTGGGACAGGGGTTCCTACGAGCAGTACTTC. This sequence encodes CASRGWDRGSYEQYF.